Presented here are 26 T cell receptor beta chains from one specimen sequenced in a study of T cells in Graves' hyperthyroidism and ophthalmopathy. From RNA transcripts, TCR beta CDR3 regions were amplified. The primer set for the first-round RT-PCR of the TCR CDR3 was HTBI. TCRdb reanalysed the multiplex PCR reads using MiXCR and keeps one entry per CDR3 protein. The sample contains roughly 700,000 distinct CDR3 sequences, just over 35% of which appear only once. The sequenced material came from blood. These receptors were taken from a woman aged 40-49 years with Graves' hyperthyroidism.

The chain recombines TRBV2 with TRBJ2-5; D unresolved. The CDR3 totals 14 residues. V was pared by 8 bases and J by 5 bases, with 18 bases between. Per germline, CDR1 SNHLY and CDR2 FYNNEI. The DNA for the CDR3 is TGTGCCAGCCGGTCGGGCGGCCAAGGGGAGACCCAGTACTTC. As protein: CASRSGGQGETQYF.

This clonotype has a handful of counts. The CDR3 loop is CASSRPSQYGYTF. The CDR3 DNA sequence: TGTGCCAGCAGTCGACCCAGCCAGTATGGCTACACCTTC. The genes are TRBV6-1 and TRBJ1-2, with unresolved D. With 5 bases removed from V and 5 bases from J, the gap between germline ends came to 12 bases. There are 13 residues in the CDR3. Germline CDR1 and CDR2: MNHNS and SASEGT.

The V and J genes are TRBV2 and TRBJ2-1, with D perhaps matching TRBD1 (5 bases). Germline assignment: CDR1 SNHLY and CDR2 FYNNEI. V was pared by 6 bases and J by 1 base, with 10 bases between. CDR3 length equals 14 residues. As DNA, the CDR3 is TGTGCCAGCAGGGGCAGGGTATCCTACAATGAGCAGTTCTTC. Translating it yields CASRGRVSYNEQFF.

This clonotype showed up just a few times. CDR3 amino acids: CASSVGHRNTEAFF. CDR3 bases: TGCGCCAGCAGCGTGGGACACCGGAACACTGAAGCTTTCTTT. This chain connects TRBV5-1 to TRBJ1-1; possibly TRBD1 for D (6 bases). The germline V gene has CDR1 SGHRS and CDR2 YFSETQ. The CDR3 has 14 residues. V dropped 4 bases and J dropped 1 base, with 11 bases sitting between them.

This clonotype was observed a handful of times. V usage is TRBV6-6 and J usage is TRBJ2-7; 10 bases fit TRBD1. Germline-derived CDR1 and CDR2 are MNHNY and SVGAGI (reference sequence). The CDR3 is 17 residues long. With V trimmed by 5 bases and J by 6 bases, 16 bases remained unmatched. The CDR3 sequence: CASSVRPTGTGASEQYF. The CDR3 DNA is TGTGCCAGCAGTGTCCGGCCAACCGGGACAGGGGCTTCCGAGCAGTACTTC.

V usage is TRBV4-3 and J usage is TRBJ2-5, with D maybe TRBD1 (6 bases). Between the trimmed V and J ends, which lost 2 bases and 4 bases, there was a span of 11 bases. In germline, CDR1 is LGHNA, CDR2 YSLEER. The CDR3 runs to 14 residues. This CDR3 is CASSQQQGPETQYF. DNA for the CDR3: TGCGCCAGCAGCCAACAACAGGGCCCAGAGACCCAGTACTTC.

As concerns this clonotype: A read error may be the cause here, since a much bigger clone is one base away. The rearrangement links TRBV29-1 to TRBJ1-2; D unresolved. The CDR3 length is 12 residues. V lost 3 bases to trimming and J lost 5 bases, with 10 bases between them. Germline CDR1 and CDR2: SQVTM and ANQGSEA. The CDR3 DNA reads as TGCAGCGTTGACGACGGGGAATATGGCTACACCTTC. Encoded protein: CSVDDGEYGYTF.

Regarding this clonotype: Relative to the germline gene, one junction end is altered; a read error may explain this. J is TRBJ2-2 and V is TRBV5-1; D gene unclear. The CDR3 sequence is 17 residues long. Germline values: CDR1 SGHRS, CDR2 YFSETQ. The CDR3 spells CASSAPDSSANTGELFF. The CDR3 DNA reads as TGTGCCAGCAGCGCCCCTGACTCGTCAGCGAACACCGGGGAGCTGTTTTTT.

This clonotype was seen ten or more times. CDR3 loop: CASSPFGETQYF. In DNA, the CDR3 is TGCGCCAGCAGCCCGTTTGGGGAGACCCAGTACTTC. The chain links TRBV4-3 to TRBJ2-5; D not certain. CDR1 and CDR2 from the germline V gene are LGHNA and YSLEER. The CDR3 has 12 residues. The V gene lost 4 bases and the J gene lost 5 bases, with 8 bases spanning the gap.

This clonotype was seen a few times. The rearrangement joins TRBV5-1 to TRBJ1-2; the D is unclear. The germline V gene encodes CDR1 SGHRS and CDR2 YFSETQ. CDR3 size: 15 residues. V lost 0 bases and J lost 0, with 9 bases in between. The CDR3 DNA follows: TGCGCCAGCAGCTTGGTCTGGAGTGCTAACTATGGCTACACCTTC. This encodes CASSLVWSANYGYTF.

Comments on this clonotype: This may arise from a read error, as a much more abundant clone is one base away. The chain links TRBV7-3 to TRBJ1-1; no definite D call. Germline V CDR1 and CDR2: SGHTA, FQGTGA. The CDR3 has 13 amino acids. The CDR3 here is CACSHGVNTEAFF. The CDR3 nucleotides read TGTGCCTGCAGCCATGGGGTGAACACTGAAGCTTTCTTT.

This rearrangement joins TRBV30 to TRBJ2-7, with 10 bases aligning to TRBD2. The CDR3 runs to 17 residues. Germline V gene lookup returns CDR1 GTSNPN and CDR2 SVGIG (reference sequence). V gave up 0 bases and J gave up 1 base; unmatched junction bases: 9. The CDR3 is CAWSVRLAGAFSYEQYF. The DNA for the CDR3 is TGTGCCTGGAGTGTCCGGCTAGCGGGAGCCTTTTCCTACGAGCAGTACTTC.

The chain employs TRBV20-1 and TRBJ2-7; D might be TRBD1 (5 bases). This CDR3 has 13 residues. V was clipped by 6 bases and J by 8 bases, with 20 bases between them. Germline V gene sequence: CDR1 DFQATT, CDR2 SNEGSKA (reference sequence). The CDR3 bases are TGCAGTGCCCTTCGCCAGGGCCCCCAGAAGCAGTACTTC. It is translated as CSALRQGPQKQYF.

Details on this clonotype: Being one base from a much bigger clone, this may be a read error. V gene TRBV7-4 combines with J gene TRBJ2-2; unclear D gene. CDR1 is SGHVT and CDR2 is SQSDAQ in the germline V gene. V dropped 2 bases and J dropped 4 bases, with 8 bases sitting between them. The CDR3 contains 14 residues. The chain's CDR3 is CASSLYESTGELFF. For the CDR3, the DNA is TGTGCCAGCAGCTTATATGAGAGCACCGGGGAGCTGTTTTTT.

In its sample, this clonotype was seen many times. The rearrangement joins TRBV9 to TRBJ1-1; D may be TRBD1 (5 bases). Trimming cost V 3 bases and J 11 bases, with 20 bases left between them. From germline, CDR1 is SGDLS and CDR2 YYNGEE. CDR3 length equals 14 residues. CDR3 protein: CASSAVPEAGTAFF. The CDR3 nucleotides read TGTGCCAGCAGCGCTGTACCGGAGGCAGGGACGGCTTTCTTT.

On this clonotype itself: A much larger clone lies one base from this, so it may be a read error. The chain joins TRBV2 to TRBJ1-1; TRBD1 agrees at 7 bases. CDR3 length: 14 amino acids. Germline V gene lookup returns CDR1 SNHLY and CDR2 FYNNEI. The CDR3 sequence is CASSEATGNTEAYF. The DNA of the CDR3 is TGTGCCAGCAGTGAAGCGACAGGGAACACTGAAGCTTACTTT. Complete variable domain (other parts from reference TRBV2 and TRBJ1-1): EPEVTQTPSHQVTQMGQEVILRCVPISNHLYFYWYRQILGQKVEFLVSFYNNEISEKSEIFDDQFSVERPDGSNFTLKIRSTKLEDSAMYFCASSEATGNTEAYFGQGTRLTVV.

In the case of this clonotype: A read error may account for a junction end that differs from germline. The chain carries TRBV7-6 and TRBJ1-3; TRBD1 matches at 8 bases. Germline CDR1 is SGHVS and CDR2 is FNYEAQ. The CDR3 runs 8 residues. The CDR3 region has the DNA TGTGCCAGCAGCGCAGGGGGCTGG. Encoded protein: CASSAGGW.

CDR3 sequence reads: CASSLRSLGEWGINQPQHF. The CDR3 nucleotides read TGTGCCAGCAGCTTGAGATCGCTAGGGGAATGGGGAATCAATCAGCCCCAGCATTTT. This chain connects TRBV7-2 to TRBJ1-5, with D possibly being TRBD1 (5 bases). The CDR3 contains 19 residues. With 3 bases removed from V and 3 bases from J, the gap between germline ends came to 24 bases. CDR1 is SGHTA and CDR2 is FQGNSA in the germline V gene.

This clonotype was seen more than once but under ten times. The chain recombines TRBV12-3 or TRBV12-4 with TRBJ2-7; D is ambiguous. This CDR3 is built from 14 residues. V lost 4 bases, J lost 0 bases, and 10 bases lay in between. CDR3 DNA sequence: TGTGCCAGCAGTTACCAACGAAGCTCCTACGAGCAGTACTTC. This sequence encodes CASSYQRSSYEQYF.

CDR3 residues: CASSGLADEQYF. The CDR3 region has the DNA TGTGCCAGCAGCGGTCTAGCCGACGAGCAGTACTTC. The chain combines TRBV4-2 with TRBJ2-7, with D possibly being TRBD2 (5 bases). With 5 bases removed from V and 5 bases from J, the gap between germline ends came to 10 bases. This CDR3 region has 12 residues. Germline V gene sequence: CDR1 LGHNA, CDR2 YNFKEQ.

CDR3 amino acids: CSARDRGQGGNTEAFF. CDR3 coding DNA: TGCAGTGCTAGAGATCGGGGACAGGGGGGGAACACTGAAGCTTTCTTT. The rearrangement uses TRBV20-1 and TRBJ1-1; 11 nucleotides match TRBD1. The V gene's germline CDR1 is DFQATT and CDR2 SNEGSKA (reference sequence). Trimming took 0 bases from V and 1 from J; bases not matched to a gene: 4. This CDR3 is built from 16 residues.

For this clonotype: This could be a read error, since a much larger clone is one nucleotide away. The V gene is TRBV20-1, the J gene TRBJ1-3; D unresolved. In germline, CDR1 is DFQATT, CDR2 SNEGSKA (reference sequence). The CDR3 sequence is 13 residues long. The CDR3 region is CNVPGMAGNTIYF. The CDR3 DNA reads as TGCAATGTGCCGGGCATGGCTGGAAACACCATATATTTT.

This clonotype was observed at least ten times. The genes are TRBV15 and TRBJ1-1; the D gene is possibly TRBD1 (6 bases). V lost 0 bases and J lost 1, with 12 bases in between. This CDR3 is built from 16 residues. The germline CDR1 and CDR2 sequences are LNHNV and YYDKDF (reference sequence). CDR3 region: CATSRDLAGANTEAFF. CDR3 nucleotides: TGTGCCACCAGCAGAGATCTGGCAGGGGCGAACACTGAAGCTTTCTTT.

The sample holds one count of this clonotype. The chain uses TRBV7-2 and TRBJ1-1; maybe TRBD1 (6 bases). The V gene lost 8 bases and the J gene lost 8 bases, with 21 bases spanning the gap. In germline, CDR1 is SGHTA, CDR2 FQGNSA. The CDR3 is 14 amino acids. The CDR3 spells CASASSGEGGEAFF. CDR3 bases: TGTGCCAGCGCGTCGTCCGGGGAGGGGGGGGAAGCTTTCTTT.

V gene TRBV7-9 combines with J gene TRBJ2-7; perhaps D is TRBD1 or TRBD2 (5 bases each). The CDR3 sequence is 15 residues long. In germline, CDR1 is SEHNR, CDR2 FQNEAQ (reference sequence). Trimming removed 5 bases at V and 3 bases at J, with 17 bases between. Here the CDR3 reads CASSPRRDGYYEQYF. CDR3 coding DNA: TGTGCCAGCAGCCCGCGCCGGGACGGATACTACGAGCAGTACTTC.

V and J are TRBV5-6 and TRBJ1-2; weak D call: TRBD1 (5 bases). The ends were cut back, 4 bases at V and 7 bases at J, with 20 bases in the middle. CDR1 SGHDT and CDR2 YYEEEE come from the germline V gene. CDR3 size: 15 residues. CDR3 amino acids: CASSQYQPKGSGYTF. Written as DNA, the CDR3 is TGTGCCAGCAGCCAATATCAACCCAAGGGGAGTGGCTACACCTTC.